The present TCR beta chain was sequenced within a study of T cells after yellow fever vaccination. Trimming removed 2 bases at V and 6 bases at J, with 15 bases between. The CDR3 consists of 15 residues. The germline gives CDR1 SGHRS, CDR2 YFSETQ. Notes on the study in general: Re-detected after boosting: most primary clones, about 96% of CD4 and under 90% of CD8. Just a small share of clonotypes turned up in the CD4 compartment as well as the CD8 compartment.

This clonotype was detected many times. Its antigen is unidentified. Each CDR3 protein gets one entry after TCRdb re-called the 5' RACE reads with MiXCR. Here the sample spans under 150,000 distinct CDR3 sequences, less than 9.5% being singletons. This receptor was taken from a man younger than 40 who received the YFV17D yellow fever vaccine. This specimen consisted of CD4+ T cells sorted from PBMCs, obtained 5 days after the yellow fever booster vaccination. V is TRBV5-1 and J is TRBJ2-1, with D perhaps TRBD2 (6 bases). The CDR3 loop reads CASSFPLREVNEQFF. CDR3 in DNA: TGCGCCAGCAGCTTTCCGTTGAGGGAGGTCAATGAGCAGTTCTTC.